These 22 T cell receptor beta chains were all obtained from the same sample, sequenced in a study of blood T cell repertoires in COVID-19 (dated by TCRdb to the early 2020s). Libraries were constructed by the immunoSEQ multiplex PCR assay. TCRdb limited this immuneACCESS table to in-frame rearrangements with V and J called. A share of clones is missing; checked studies link under half to unresolved V genes, and the rest is unexplained. Counted in this sample were tens of thousands of clones; roughly three quarters of them appeared once. The ten largest account for around 10% of the sample. Material for sequencing was peripheral blood. These receptors were collected from a man in his 70s with acute or convalescent COVID-19.

The chain couples TRBV7-9 to TRBJ1-1, with D possibly matching TRBD1 (6 bases). The CDR3 contains 16 residues. From germline, CDR1 is SEHNR and CDR2 FQNEAQ (reference sequence). The V and J ends lost 5 bases and 5 bases respectively, with 21 bases between them. The CDR3 loop is CASSPRRDMWGTEAFF. CDR3 coding DNA: TGTGCCAGCAGCCCTCGCCGGGACATGTGGGGAACTGAAGCTTTCTTT. The full variable domain, its missing parts supplied by reference TRBV7-9 and TRBJ1-1, is DTGVSQNPRHKITKRGQNVTFRCDPISEHNRLYWYRQTLGQGPEFLTYFQNEAQLEKSRLLSDRFSAERPKGSFSTLEIQRTEQGDSAMYLCASSPRRDMWGTEAFFGQGTRLTVV.

The chain uses TRBV4-1 and TRBJ2-7; no clear D. The V end was cut by 0 bases, the J end by 4 bases, with 16 bases between. Germline V gives CDR1 MGHRA, CDR2 YSYEKL. This CDR3 comprises 16 residues. The CDR3: CASSQDAAAQRYEQYF. The DNA of the CDR3 is TGCGCCAGCAGCCAAGATGCGGCTGCCCAAAGGTACGAGCAGTACTTC.

This sequence joins TRBV10-3 and TRBJ1-3, with D tentatively TRBD1 (5 bases). The CDR3 covers 16 residues. From germline, CDR1 is ENHRY and CDR2 SYGVKD. V lost 1 base, J lost 4 bases, and 14 bases lay in between. The CDR3 spells CAISELGRAGGNTIYF. CDR3 coding DNA: TGTGCCATCAGTGAGTTAGGCAGGGCTGGCGGAAACACCATATATTTT.

The CDR3 DNA reads as TGTGCCAGCAGTTCACCGGGCACCGGGGAGCTGTTTTTT. Protein product: CASSSPGTGELFF. The chain links TRBV28 to TRBJ2-2, with D unresolved. The V gene's germline CDR1 is MDHEN and CDR2 SYDVKM. CDR3 length: 13 amino acids. The V gene lost 4 bases and the J gene lost 4 bases, with 7 bases spanning the gap. The complete variable domain, with remaining parts taken from reference TRBV28 and TRBJ2-2, reads DVKVTQSSRYLVKRTGEKVFLECVQDMDHENMFWYRQDPGLGLRLIYFSYDVKMKEKGDIPEGYSVSREKKERFSLILESASTNQTSMYLCASSSPGTGELFFGEGSRLTVL.

The V and J genes are TRBV5-1 and TRBJ1-4, with 7 bases lining up with TRBD1. Germline V gene data show CDR1 as SGHRS and CDR2 as YFSETQ. The length of the CDR3 is 14 residues. J lost 8 bases, V lost 4 bases, and 8 bases had no gene match. CDR3 region: CASSSTGVREKLFF. The CDR3 DNA sequence: TGCGCCAGCAGCAGCACAGGGGTACGAGAAAAACTGTTTTTT.

V is TRBV2 and J is TRBJ2-5; 10 nucleotides align to TRBD2. Losses at the gene ends were 2 bases for V and 1 base for J; bases not matched to a gene: 4. The CDR3 is 16 amino acids. Per germline, CDR1 SNHLY and CDR2 FYNNEI. The CDR3 sequence is CASSESRTSGQETQYF. In DNA form, the CDR3 reads TGTGCCAGCAGTGAATCGAGGACTAGCGGCCAAGAGACCCAGTACTTC.

CDR3 coding DNA: TGTGCCAGCAGTGAACTAGAGAACACTGAAGCTTTCTTT. The encoded protein is CASSELENTEAFF. The gene calls are TRBV2 and TRBJ1-1; no firm D call. The germline gives CDR1 SNHLY, CDR2 FYNNEI. V lost 2 bases, J lost 1 base, and 5 bases lay in between. The CDR3 loop spans 13 amino acids.

The chain couples TRBV4-1 to TRBJ1-1; no firm D call. V gave up 0 bases and J gave up 4 bases, with 6 bases separating them. Germline V lookup: CDR1 MGHRA, CDR2 YSYEKL. This CDR3 has 13 residues. CDR3: CASSQDRFTEAFF. The CDR3 coding sequence is TGCGCCAGCAGCCAAGATCGGTTCACTGAAGCTTTCTTT.

The CDR3 is CASSDSDRRNSPLHF. The CDR3 DNA follows: TGTGCCAGCAGTGACTCGGACAGGCGGAATTCACCCCTCCACTTT. This rearrangement joins TRBV25-1 to TRBJ1-6; 7 bases are shared with TRBD1. CDR3 length: 15 residues. CDR1 and CDR2 from the germline V gene are MGHDK and SYGVNS. The ends lost 3 bases at V and 7 bases at J; junction bases unmatched: 6.

The gene calls are TRBV7-9 and TRBJ2-6; no firm D call. Germline loops: CDR1 SEHNR, CDR2 FQNEAQ (reference sequence). The CDR3 covers 15 residues. V lost 5 bases and J lost 1, with 9 bases in between. Here the CDR3 DNA reads TGTGCCAGCAGCGCGCGGCCTTCTGGGGCCAACGTCCTGACTTTC. This gives the protein CASSARPSGANVLTF.

V and J are TRBV2 and TRBJ2-1, with D hard to call. The germline V gene has CDR1 SNHLY and CDR2 FYNNEI. This CDR3 has 14 residues. The V end was cut by 3 bases, the J end by 2 bases, with 8 bases between. The CDR3 sequence: CASSDRSTYNEQFF. The CDR3 bases are TGTGCCAGCAGTGACAGGTCGACCTACAATGAGCAGTTCTTC. The full variable domain, rest sourced from reference TRBV2 and TRBJ2-1, is EPEVTQTPSHQVTQMGQEVILRCVPISNHLYFYWYRQILGQKVEFLVSFYNNEISEKSEIFDDQFSVERPDGSNFTLKIRSTKLEDSAMYFCASSDRSTYNEQFFGPGTRLTVL.

The chain couples TRBV4-1 to TRBJ2-5; D is perhaps TRBD2 (6 bases). The CDR3 contains 15 residues. V was cut by 4 bases and J by 2 bases, with 14 bases left in between. The V gene's germline CDR1 is MGHRA and CDR2 YSYEKL. The CDR3 here is CASSPGTLFQETQYF. Written as DNA, the CDR3 is TGCGCCAGCAGCCCTGGGACTCTCTTTCAAGAGACCCAGTACTTC.

The chain joins TRBV28 to TRBJ1-6; 7 positions agree with TRBD1. CDR1 and CDR2 from the germline V gene are MDHEN and SYDVKM. CDR3 length: 14 residues. The V and J ends lost 4 bases and 6 bases, in that order; junction bases with no gene match: 3. The chain's CDR3 is CASSSTGFNSPLHF. In DNA form, the CDR3 reads TGTGCCAGCAGTTCGACAGGGTTTAATTCACCCCTCCACTTT.

J is TRBJ1-5 and V is TRBV29-1; TRBD1 is a possible D gene (5 bases). Per germline, CDR1 SQVTM and CDR2 ANQGSEA. The CDR3 loop spans 13 amino acids. Trimming stripped 4 bases from V and 3 bases from J, with 10 bases between. CDR3 amino acids: CSVADSINQPQHF. The CDR3 nucleotides read TGCAGCGTTGCCGACAGTATCAATCAGCCCCAGCATTTT.

The rearrangement uses TRBV28 and TRBJ1-5, with D maybe TRBD1 (6 bases). This CDR3 region has 14 residues. Germline values: CDR1 MDHEN, CDR2 SYDVKM. Trimming cost V 8 bases and J 1 base, with 12 bases left between them. CDR3 DNA sequence: TGTGCCAGCGCCTCCGGGACAAGCAATCAGCCCCAGCATTTT. Protein: CASASGTSNQPQHF.

This clone showed up just a few times. A read error may produce the germline difference seen at one junction end. The rearrangement joins TRBV5-1 to TRBJ1-1, with TRBD1 matching over 9 bases. Germline CDR1 and CDR2: SGHRS and YFSETQ. The CDR3 covers 11 residues. In nucleotides, the CDR3 is TGCGCCAGCAGCTTGAACCGGGACAGGGAGTTT. This translates into CASSLNRDREF.

The genes are TRBV6-5 and TRBJ2-7; a possible D gene is TRBD2 (5 bases). Trimming took off 6 bases at V and 5 bases at J, with 20 bases between the two ends. CDR1 is MNHEY, CDR2 SVGAGI, per germline. This CDR3 comprises 15 residues. The CDR3 is CASSAVDFPPDEQYF. The CDR3 DNA sequence: TGTGCCAGCAGCGCTGTGGACTTCCCTCCCGACGAGCAGTACTTC.

The CDR3 nucleotides are TGTGCCAGCAGCCAACGGGACAGGGAGGGAGCTTTCTTT. Translating gives CASSQRDREGAFF. V usage is TRBV3-1 (or the pseudogene TRBV3-2) and J usage is TRBJ1-1; TRBD1 agrees at 9 bases. V was clipped by 2 bases and J by 10 bases; unmatched bases: 5. The length of the CDR3 is 13 residues. Germline V gene sequence: CDR1 LGHDT, CDR2 YNNKEL (reference sequence).

The count of this clone is one. The V and J genes are TRBV4-1 and TRBJ1-3; TRBD1 matches 8 bases. CDR3 length: 20 residues. V shed 0 bases, J shed 0 bases, and the junction held 13 bases outside the gene matches. Per germline, CDR1 MGHRA and CDR2 YSYEKL. The CDR3 spells CASSQDVQGEPGLSGNTIYF. The CDR3 DNA reads as TGCGCCAGCAGCCAAGACGTACAGGGGGAACCTGGTCTCTCTGGAAACACCATATATTTT.

Only one count was recorded for this clone. The V gene is TRBV24-1, the J gene TRBJ2-5; 12 bases map to TRBD2. The trim removed 4 bases at V and 4 bases at J, leaving 9 bases unmatched. CDR3 length: 17 residues. In germline, CDR1 is KGHDR, CDR2 SFDVKD. The CDR3 nucleotides read TGTGCCACCAGTGACCTAGCGGGGGGGCTTTTTCGAGAGACCCAGTACTTC. Residues: CATSDLAGGLFRETQYF.

This clone has just a few counts. The chain combines TRBV21-1 with TRBJ2-5; the DNA was not compared with TRBD1, the D call given in the table. TRBV21-1 is listed as a pseudogene. CDR3 length: 17 amino acids. This chain's CDR3 is CASSNQGRQGVVETQYF. The CDR3 region has the DNA TGTGCCAGCAGCAATCAGGGTCGACAGGGGGTCGTAGAGACCCAGTACTTC.

The gene calls are TRBV10-2 and TRBJ2-1; 14 bases map to TRBD2. Germline CDR1 reads WSHSY; CDR2 reads SAAADI. Trimming removed 7 bases from V and 6 bases from J; junction bases left unmatched: 5. CDR3 length: 15 amino acids. The CDR3, as DNA: TGCGCCAGCATTCAGACTAGCGGGGGGGCCAATGAGCAGTTCTTC. Protein product: CASIQTSGGANEQFF.